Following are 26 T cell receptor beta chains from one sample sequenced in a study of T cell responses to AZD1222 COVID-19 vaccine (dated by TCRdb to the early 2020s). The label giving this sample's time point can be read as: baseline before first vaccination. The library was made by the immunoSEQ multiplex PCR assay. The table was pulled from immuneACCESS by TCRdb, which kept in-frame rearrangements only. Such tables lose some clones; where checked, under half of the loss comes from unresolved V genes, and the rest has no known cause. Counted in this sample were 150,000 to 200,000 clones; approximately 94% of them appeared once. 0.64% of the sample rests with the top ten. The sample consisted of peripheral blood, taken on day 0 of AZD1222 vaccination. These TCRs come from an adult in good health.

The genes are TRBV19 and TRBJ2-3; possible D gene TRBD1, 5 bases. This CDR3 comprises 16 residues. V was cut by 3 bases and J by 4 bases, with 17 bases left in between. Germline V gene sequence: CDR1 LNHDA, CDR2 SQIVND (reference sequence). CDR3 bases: TGTGCCAGTAGTATTAGGCCCCAGGGCGGTTCAGATACGCAGTATTTT. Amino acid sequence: CASSIRPQGGSDTQYF.

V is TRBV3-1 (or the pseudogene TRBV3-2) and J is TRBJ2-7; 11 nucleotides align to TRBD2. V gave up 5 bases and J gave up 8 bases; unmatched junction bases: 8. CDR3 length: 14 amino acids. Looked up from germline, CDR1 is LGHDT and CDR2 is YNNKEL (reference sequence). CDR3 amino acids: CASSKLAGGSKQYF. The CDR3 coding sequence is TGTGCCAGCAGCAAATTAGCGGGAGGGAGCAAGCAGTACTTC.

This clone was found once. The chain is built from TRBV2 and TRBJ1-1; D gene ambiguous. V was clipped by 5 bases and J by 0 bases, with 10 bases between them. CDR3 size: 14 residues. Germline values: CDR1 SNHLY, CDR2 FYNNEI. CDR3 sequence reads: CASSMAAMNTEAFF. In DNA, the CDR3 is TGTGCCAGCAGTATGGCGGCTATGAACACTGAAGCTTTCTTT.

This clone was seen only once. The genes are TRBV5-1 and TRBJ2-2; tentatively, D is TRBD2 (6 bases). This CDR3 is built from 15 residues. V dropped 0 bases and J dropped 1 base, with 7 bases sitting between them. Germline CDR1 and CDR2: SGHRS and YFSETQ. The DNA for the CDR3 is TGCGCCAGCAGCTTGGGGCGGGAGAACACCGGGGAGCTGTTTTTT. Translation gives CASSLGRENTGELFF.

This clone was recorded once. The CDR3 sequence is CASSQGLLREALDEQYF. The CDR3 DNA reads TGCGCCAGCAGCCAAGGGTTATTGAGGGAGGCGTTGGACGAGCAGTACTTC. This chain connects TRBV4-1 to TRBJ2-7; a weak D match, TRBD2 (6 bases). The CDR3 totals 17 residues. CDR1 is MGHRA and CDR2 is YSYEKL in the germline V gene. Between the trimmed V and J ends, which lost 1 base and 5 bases, there was a span of 21 bases.

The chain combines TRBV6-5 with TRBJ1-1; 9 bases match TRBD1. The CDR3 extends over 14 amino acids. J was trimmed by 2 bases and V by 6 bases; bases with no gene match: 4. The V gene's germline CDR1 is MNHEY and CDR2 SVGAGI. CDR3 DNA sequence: TGTGCCAGCAGACAGGGGGCGCGTAACACTGAAGCTTTCTTT. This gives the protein CASRQGARNTEAFF.

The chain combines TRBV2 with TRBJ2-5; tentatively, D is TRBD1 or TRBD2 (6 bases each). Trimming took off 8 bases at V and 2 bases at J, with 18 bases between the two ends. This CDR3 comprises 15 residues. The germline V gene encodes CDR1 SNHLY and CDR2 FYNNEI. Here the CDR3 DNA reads TGTGCCAGCGGGCGCGGGATAGGGGGTCAAGAGACCCAGTACTTC. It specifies CASGRGIGGQETQYF.

Here the CDR3 reads CASSSGDRGYGYTF. The CDR3 DNA sequence: TGTGCCAGCAGTTCCGGGGACAGGGGCTATGGCTACACCTTC. The rearrangement links TRBV28 to TRBJ1-2; the match to TRBD1 covers 10 bases. The CDR3 length is 14 residues. Trimming removed 4 bases from V and 4 bases from J; junction bases left unmatched: 3. CDR1 is MDHEN and CDR2 is SYDVKM in the germline V gene.

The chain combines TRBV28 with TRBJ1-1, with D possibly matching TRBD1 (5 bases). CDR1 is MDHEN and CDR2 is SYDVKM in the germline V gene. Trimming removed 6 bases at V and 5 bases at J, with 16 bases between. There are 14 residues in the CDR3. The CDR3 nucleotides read TGTGCCAGCAGCCCCGTGAGGGGAGGTACTGAAGCTTTCTTT. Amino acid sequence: CASSPVRGGTEAFF.

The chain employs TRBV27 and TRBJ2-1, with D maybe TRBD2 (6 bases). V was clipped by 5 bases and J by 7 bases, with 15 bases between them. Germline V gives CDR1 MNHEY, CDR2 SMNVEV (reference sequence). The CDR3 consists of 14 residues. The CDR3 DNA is TGTGCCAGCAGTATAGCGGTGCAAGTGAATGAGCAGTTCTTC. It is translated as CASSIAVQVNEQFF.

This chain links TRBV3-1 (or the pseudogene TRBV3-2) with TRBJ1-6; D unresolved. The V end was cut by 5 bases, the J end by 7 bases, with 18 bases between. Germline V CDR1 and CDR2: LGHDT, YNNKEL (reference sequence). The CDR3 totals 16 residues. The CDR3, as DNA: TGTGCCAGCAGCGACACTCAGGCGATCAGGAATTCACCCCTCCACTTT. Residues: CASSDTQAIRNSPLHF.

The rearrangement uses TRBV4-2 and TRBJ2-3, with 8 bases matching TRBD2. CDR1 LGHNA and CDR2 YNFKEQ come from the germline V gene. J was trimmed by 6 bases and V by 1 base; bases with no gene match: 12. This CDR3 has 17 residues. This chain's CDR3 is CASSQASKSGSFDTQYF. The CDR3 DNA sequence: TGTGCCAGCAGCCAAGCAAGTAAAAGCGGGAGCTTTGATACGCAGTATTTT.

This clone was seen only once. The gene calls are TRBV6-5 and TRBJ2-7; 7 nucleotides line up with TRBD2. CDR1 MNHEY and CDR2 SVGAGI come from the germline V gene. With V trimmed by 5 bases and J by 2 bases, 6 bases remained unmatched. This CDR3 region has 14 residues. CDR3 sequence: CASSPRRETYEQYF. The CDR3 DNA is TGTGCCAGCAGTCCCCGGCGGGAGACCTACGAGCAGTACTTC.

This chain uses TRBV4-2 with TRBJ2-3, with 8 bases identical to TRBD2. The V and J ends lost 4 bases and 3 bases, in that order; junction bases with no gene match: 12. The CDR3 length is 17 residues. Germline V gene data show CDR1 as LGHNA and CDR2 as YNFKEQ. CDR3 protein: CASSPAEGGRKTDTQYF. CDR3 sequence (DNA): TGTGCCAGCAGCCCGGCAGAGGGCGGGAGGAAGACAGATACGCAGTATTTT.

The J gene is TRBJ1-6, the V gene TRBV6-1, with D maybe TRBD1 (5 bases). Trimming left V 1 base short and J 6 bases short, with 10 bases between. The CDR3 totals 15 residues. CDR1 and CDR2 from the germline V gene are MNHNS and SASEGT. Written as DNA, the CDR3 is TGTGCCAGCAGTGAAGTCGCGGGGGGTAATTCACCCCTCCACTTT. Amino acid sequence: CASSEVAGGNSPLHF.

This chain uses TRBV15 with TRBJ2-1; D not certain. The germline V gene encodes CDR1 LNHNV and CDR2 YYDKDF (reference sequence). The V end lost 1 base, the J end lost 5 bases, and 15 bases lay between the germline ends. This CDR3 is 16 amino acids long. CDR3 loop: CATSRGLDFRDNEQFF. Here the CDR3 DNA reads TGTGCCACCAGCAGAGGTCTAGATTTCCGCGACAATGAGCAGTTCTTC.

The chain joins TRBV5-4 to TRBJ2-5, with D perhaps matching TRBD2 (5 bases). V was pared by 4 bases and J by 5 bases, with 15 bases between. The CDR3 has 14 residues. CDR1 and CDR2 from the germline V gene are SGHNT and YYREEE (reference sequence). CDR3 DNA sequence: TGTGCCAGCAGCCCCGATCGAGCGGTCGAGACCCAGTACTTC. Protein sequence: CASSPDRAVETQYF.

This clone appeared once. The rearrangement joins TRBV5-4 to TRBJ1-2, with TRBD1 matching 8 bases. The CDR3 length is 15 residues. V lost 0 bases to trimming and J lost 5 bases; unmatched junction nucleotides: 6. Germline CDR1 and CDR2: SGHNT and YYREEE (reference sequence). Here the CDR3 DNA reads TGTGCCAGCAGCTTGGGGCCAGGGGGCGGGTATGGCTACACCTTC. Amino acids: CASSLGPGGGYGYTF.

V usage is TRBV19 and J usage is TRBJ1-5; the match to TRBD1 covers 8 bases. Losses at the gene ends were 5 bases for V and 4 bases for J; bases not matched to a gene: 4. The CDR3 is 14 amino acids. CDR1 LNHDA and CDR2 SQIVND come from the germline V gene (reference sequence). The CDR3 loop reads CASSGTGVNQPQHF. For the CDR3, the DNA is TGTGCCAGTAGTGGGACAGGAGTAAATCAGCCCCAGCATTTT.

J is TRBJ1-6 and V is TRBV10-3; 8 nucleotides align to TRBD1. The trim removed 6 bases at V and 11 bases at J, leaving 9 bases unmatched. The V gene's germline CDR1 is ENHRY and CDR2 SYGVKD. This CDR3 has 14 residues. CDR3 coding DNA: TGTGCCATCAGGACGACAGGGGAACTCGCACCCCTCCACTTT. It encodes CAIRTTGELAPLHF.

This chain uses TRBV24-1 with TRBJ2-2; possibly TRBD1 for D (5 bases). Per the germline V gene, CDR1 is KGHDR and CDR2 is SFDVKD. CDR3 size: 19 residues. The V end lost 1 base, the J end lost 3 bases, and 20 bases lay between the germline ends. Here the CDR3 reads CATSDLPLGASIDTGELFF. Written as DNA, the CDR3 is TGTGCCACCAGTGATTTACCTCTAGGGGCGAGTATCGACACCGGGGAGCTGTTTTTT.

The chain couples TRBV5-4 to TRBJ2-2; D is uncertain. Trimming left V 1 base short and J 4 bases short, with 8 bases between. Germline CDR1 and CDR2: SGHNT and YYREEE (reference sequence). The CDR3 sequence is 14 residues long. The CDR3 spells CASSLKTTTGELFF. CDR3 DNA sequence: TGTGCCAGCAGCTTGAAGACAACCACCGGGGAGCTGTTTTTT. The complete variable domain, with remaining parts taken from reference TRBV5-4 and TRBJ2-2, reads ETGVTQSPTHLIKTRGQQVTLRCSSQSGHNTVSWYQQALGQGPQFIFQYYREEENGRGNFPPRFSGLQFPNYSSELNVNALELDDSALYLCASSLKTTTGELFFGEGSRLTVL.

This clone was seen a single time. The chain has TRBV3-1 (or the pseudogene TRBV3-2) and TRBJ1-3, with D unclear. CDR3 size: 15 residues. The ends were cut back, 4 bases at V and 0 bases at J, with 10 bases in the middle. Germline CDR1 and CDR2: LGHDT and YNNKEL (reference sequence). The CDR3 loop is CASSPDRLSGNTIYF. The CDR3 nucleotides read TGTGCCAGCAGCCCGGACCGGCTCTCTGGAAACACCATATATTTT.

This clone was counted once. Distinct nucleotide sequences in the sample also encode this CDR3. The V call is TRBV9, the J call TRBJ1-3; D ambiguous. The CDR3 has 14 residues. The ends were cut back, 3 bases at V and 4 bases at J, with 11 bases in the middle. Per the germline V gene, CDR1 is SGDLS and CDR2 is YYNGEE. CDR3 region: CASSARTDGNTIYF. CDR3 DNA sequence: TGTGCCAGCAGCGCCCGGACGGACGGAAACACCATATATTTT.

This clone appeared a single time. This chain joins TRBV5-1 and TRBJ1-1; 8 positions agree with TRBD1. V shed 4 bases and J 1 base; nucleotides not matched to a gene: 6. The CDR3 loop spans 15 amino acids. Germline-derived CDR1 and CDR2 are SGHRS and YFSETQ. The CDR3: CASSDWDRRNTEAFF. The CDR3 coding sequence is TGCGCCAGCAGCGATTGGGACAGGAGGAACACTGAAGCTTTCTTT.

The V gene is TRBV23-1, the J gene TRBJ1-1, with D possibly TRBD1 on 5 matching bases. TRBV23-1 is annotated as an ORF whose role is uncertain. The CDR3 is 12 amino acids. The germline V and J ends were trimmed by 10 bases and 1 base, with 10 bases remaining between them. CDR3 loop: CAMNTGNTEAFF. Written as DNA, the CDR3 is TGCGCCATGAACACAGGGAACACTGAAGCTTTCTTT.